These 22 T cell receptor beta chains were sequenced from one sample in a study of low-dose radiotherapy and immunotherapy resistance in tumors. As for time point: after trial treatment. Regarding treatment: LDRT plus nivolumab, ipilimumab, low-dose cyclophosphamide and aspirin (RACIN trial). TRAV- and TRBV-specific primers primed first-strand cDNA, covering alpha and beta chains. TCRs were amplified for roughly 22 PCR cycles with a constant-region primer and V-primer adapter. One entry per CDR3 protein, called by TCRdb with MiXCR from the reads. Of under 110,000 distinct CDR3 sequences in the sample, around 20% are singletons; the top ten hold 4.1%. The sample in question was PBMCs, obtained after low-dose radiotherapy plus immunotherapy. The source of these receptors is a male donor with prostate cancer.

This clonotype was counted ten times or more. This chain uses TRBV6-1 with TRBJ2-2, with D possibly being TRBD1 (5 bases). Looked up from germline, CDR1 is MNHNS and CDR2 is SASEGT. The CDR3 spans 14 residues. V lost 8 bases and J 8 bases, leaving 18 bases between the germline ends. The CDR3 DNA follows: TGTGCCAGCGTAGTGCAGGGTGGTATTGGGGAGCTGTTTTTT. It specifies CASVVQGGIGELFF.

This clonotype was detected only once. Just one base apart from a much larger clone, this may be a read error. V and J are TRBV7-6 and TRBJ2-2, with D uncertain. Germline V gene sequence: CDR1 SGHVS, CDR2 FNYEAQ. The CDR3 contains 15 residues. The V end was cut by 4 bases, the J end by 1 base, with 10 bases between. In DNA form, the CDR3 reads TGTGCCAGCAGCTCGTTGACTGGGAACACCGGGGAGCTGTTTTTT. Translation: CASSSLTGNTGELFF.

This clonotype was recorded many times. The chain joins TRBV2 to TRBJ1-1; D ambiguous. Trimming pared 5 bases from V and 8 bases from J, leaving 15 bases between. The length of the CDR3 is 13 residues. Germline CDR1 is SNHLY and CDR2 is FYNNEI. This CDR3 reads CASSPGPRREAFF. In DNA form, the CDR3 reads TGTGCCAGCAGTCCTGGGCCGAGGAGGGAAGCTTTCTTT.

This clonotype was found many times. The chain is built from TRBV5-1 and TRBJ2-3; D assignment may be TRBD1 or TRBD2 (5 bases each). Germline CDR1 reads SGHRS; CDR2 reads YFSETQ. The V and J ends lost 2 bases and 0 bases respectively, with 10 bases between them. The CDR3 contains 15 residues. This chain's CDR3 is CASSLGTVSTDTQYF. The CDR3 region has the DNA TGCGCCAGCAGCTTAGGGACGGTCAGCACAGATACGCAGTATTTT.

The J gene is TRBJ2-7, the V gene TRBV7-2, with 8 bases matching TRBD1. Germline trimming cut 0 bases from V and 4 bases from J; bases unmatched to any gene: 11. Germline CDR1 is SGHTA and CDR2 is FQGNSA. The CDR3 extends over 17 amino acids. The CDR3, as DNA: TGTGCCAGCAGCTTAGCGGCAGGGGGCGAGTTGGGTTACGAGCAGTACTTC. As protein: CASSLAAGGELGYEQYF.

This clonotype has at least ten counts. The chain uses TRBV11-2 and TRBJ2-3, with unresolved D. Trimming stripped 0 bases from V and 6 bases from J, with 4 bases between. This CDR3 has 12 residues. CDR1 and CDR2 (germline): SGHAT, FQNNGV. The CDR3, as DNA: TGTGCCAGCAGCTTAGATAAGGATACGCAGTATTTT. It is translated as CASSLDKDTQYF. The full variable domain, rest sourced from reference TRBV11-2 and TRBJ2-3, is EAGVAQSPRYKIIEKRQSVAFWCNPISGHATLYWYQQILGQGPKLLIQFQNNGVVDDSQLPKDRFSAERLKGVDSTLKIQPAKLEDSAVYLCASSLDKDTQYFGPGTRLTVL.

This clonotype was seen repeatedly, ten times or more. The rearrangement joins TRBV10-2 to TRBJ1-5, with no clear D. The germline CDR1 and CDR2 sequences are WSHSY and SAAADI. The CDR3 has 12 amino acids. The V end lost 3 bases, the J end lost 7 bases, and 7 bases lay between the germline ends. CDR3 region: CASSDFRQPQHF. DNA for the CDR3: TGCGCCAGCAGTGATTTCCGGCAGCCCCAGCATTTT.

This clonotype has a single count. This likely came from a read error, as a far larger clone is one base away. CDR3 nucleotide sequence: TGTGCCAGCACGGGGGCCTACAATGAGCAGTTCTTC. Protein sequence: CASTGAYNEQFF. The chain recombines TRBV7-2 with TRBJ2-1; D may be TRBD2 (6 bases). This CDR3 region has 12 residues. The germline V and J ends were trimmed by 7 bases and 2 bases, with 6 bases remaining between them. The germline gives CDR1 SGHTA, CDR2 FQGNSA.

This clonotype was detected many times. J is TRBJ2-3 and V is TRBV18, with TRBD1 as a possible D gene (5 bases). Trimming removed 3 bases at V and 5 bases at J, with 18 bases between. Germline lookup yields CDR1 KGHSH and CDR2 LQKENI. The CDR3 covers 16 residues. The CDR3 nucleotides are TGTGCCAGCTCACCCCGTCAGGGAAGGCAGGGAGATACGCAGTATTTT. This encodes CASSPRQGRQGDTQYF.

This clonotype has a count of ten or more. This sequence joins TRBV6-6 and TRBJ1-6; D perhaps matches TRBD1 (5 bases). The V gene's germline CDR1 is MNHNY and CDR2 SVGAGI (reference sequence). The CDR3 length is 14 residues. The V and J ends lost 6 bases and 9 bases respectively, with 15 bases between them. The CDR3 nucleotides are TGTGCCAGCAGCTCACAGGTTCTGAGTTCACCCCTCCACTTT. Its protein product is CASSSQVLSSPLHF.

The V call is TRBV3-1, the J call TRBJ2-1; D gene uncertain. The CDR3 runs to 10 residues. V lost 8 bases to trimming and J lost 9 bases, with 8 bases between them. The germline V gene encodes CDR1 LGHDT and CDR2 YNNKEL (reference sequence). This chain's CDR3 is CASGRFEQFF. CDR3 nucleotide sequence: TGTGCCAGCGGGCGGTTTGAGCAGTTCTTC.

Regarding this clonotype: It differs at one base from a far larger clone, so likely a read error. The chain carries TRBV4-2 and TRBJ2-5; no definite D call. This CDR3 has 16 amino acids. Germline assignment: CDR1 LGHNA and CDR2 YNFKEQ. V lost 4 bases, J lost 11 bases, and 26 bases lay in between. CDR3 nucleotides: TGTGCCAGCAGCCCGAAGACTCATTCCTCCTACAATGAGCAGTACTTC. This translates into CASSPKTHSSYNEQYF.

This clonotype was recorded many times. The chain is built from TRBV6-5 and TRBJ2-1; no clear D gene. The CDR3 sequence is 15 residues long. From germline, CDR1 is MNHEY and CDR2 SVGAGI. V lost 3 bases, J lost 7 bases, and 16 bases lay in between. CDR3 nucleotide sequence: TGTGCCAGCAGTTATACTTGGTCAGGAAAGAATGAGCAGTTCTTC. Residues: CASSYTWSGKNEQFF.

Ten or more counts support this clonotype. This chain joins TRBV23-1 and TRBJ2-7; no clear D. TRBV23-1 is an ORF for which the function is uncertain. V lost 9 bases to trimming and J lost 5 bases, with 23 bases between them. The CDR3 has 15 residues. For the CDR3, the DNA is TGCGCCAGTATGGGCTCGGGCGGATGGGGTGACGAGCAGTACTTC. This encodes CASMGSGGWGDEQYF.

This clonotype came up many times. The chain combines TRBV7-8 with TRBJ2-5; TRBD1 matches 7 bases. The length of the CDR3 is 12 residues. Germline lookup yields CDR1 SGHVS and CDR2 FQNEAQ. V dropped 2 bases and J dropped 9; count of bases not matched to a gene: 3. The CDR3: CASSLPQGSQYF. CDR3 bases: TGTGCCAGCAGCTTACCACAGGGGTCCCAGTACTTC.

This clonotype has ten or more counts. The chain combines TRBV5-6 with TRBJ2-5; TRBD2 matches at 7 bases. V lost 4 bases and J lost 4; bases outside the gene matches: 7. CDR1 is SGHDT and CDR2 is YYEEEE in the germline V gene. The CDR3 is made up of 14 amino acids. The CDR3 spells CASSTKRGGETQYF. The CDR3 DNA follows: TGTGCCAGCAGCACCAAGCGGGGTGGAGAGACCCAGTACTTC.

This clonotype was recorded many times. J is TRBJ2-7 and V is TRBV5-1; tentatively, D is TRBD1 or TRBD2 (5 bases each). Germline V gene data show CDR1 as SGHRS and CDR2 as YFSETQ. With 0 bases removed from V and 7 bases from J, the gap between germline ends came to 8 bases. The CDR3 length is 12 residues. CDR3 region: CASSLVGDEQYF. CDR3 DNA sequence: TGCGCCAGCAGCTTGGTGGGGGATGAGCAGTACTTC.

Many counts were recorded for this clonotype. This chain joins TRBV20-1 and TRBJ2-3; TRBD2 matches 9 bases. CDR1 is DFQATT and CDR2 is SNEGSKA in the germline V gene (reference sequence). The CDR3 loop spans 13 amino acids. The V and J ends lost 6 bases and 2 bases, in that order; junction bases with no gene match: 3. DNA for the CDR3: TGCAGTGCACGGACTAGCGACACAGATACGCAGTATTTT. It yields the protein CSARTSDTDTQYF.

This rearrangement joins TRBV13 to TRBJ1-5; TRBD1 matches 7 bases. Germline trimming cut 6 bases from V and 4 bases from J; bases unmatched to any gene: 15. The CDR3 is 17 residues long. The V gene's germline CDR1 is PRHDT and CDR2 FYEKMQ (reference sequence). This CDR3 is CASSVAPGQVINQPQHF. CDR3 nucleotides: TGTGCCAGCAGTGTCGCCCCCGGACAGGTGATTAATCAGCCCCAGCATTTT.

This clonotype was recorded only once. The chain carries TRBV2 and TRBJ2-3; D might be TRBD2 (6 bases). Germline lookup yields CDR1 SNHLY and CDR2 FYNNEI. The length of the CDR3 is 14 residues. Between the trimmed V and J ends, which lost 6 bases and 0 bases, there was a span of 10 bases. The CDR3, as DNA: TGTGCCAGCAGGGGGGACTCTAGCACAGATACGCAGTATTTT. Its protein product is CASRGDSSTDTQYF.

Many counts were recorded for this clonotype. The chain couples TRBV9 to TRBJ1-2, with D tentatively TRBD1 (5 bases). The CDR3 is 15 amino acids. Germline values: CDR1 SGDLS, CDR2 YYNGEE. V was shortened by 0 bases and J by 4 bases, with 13 bases between the two germline ends. Written as DNA, the CDR3 is TGTGCCAGCAGCGTAGGTGGGGACGGACTCTATGGCTACACCTTC. The encoded protein is CASSVGGDGLYGYTF.

This clonotype was recorded many times. This chain uses TRBV4-1 with TRBJ1-1; D is unclear. Germline V gene lookup returns CDR1 MGHRA and CDR2 YSYEKL. V was shortened by 0 bases and J by 1 base, with 15 bases between the two germline ends. The CDR3 loop spans 17 amino acids. The CDR3 loop is CASSQEGVRTANTEAFF. For the CDR3, the DNA is TGCGCCAGCAGCCAAGAAGGAGTTAGGACGGCGAACACTGAAGCTTTCTTT.